The TCR beta chain described here comes from a study of T cells after yellow fever vaccination. MiXCR, run by TCRdb on the 5' RACE reads, gives a single entry per CDR3 protein. The sample contains some 500,000 distinct CDR3 sequences, roughly 13% of which appear only once. There are many counts of this clonotype. The antigen is not known. CDR3 length: 14 amino acids. With 8 bases removed from V and 9 bases from J, the gap between germline ends came to 17 bases. CDR1 and CDR2 from the germline V gene are LNHNV and YYDKDF (reference sequence). Findings and caveats of the study: Few clonotypes appeared in both CD4 and CD8 compartments. When the response was secondary, it was weaker but reached its peak faster, day 5 versus 15.

This sequence joins TRBV15 and TRBJ1-6, with D unresolved. This specimen consisted of PBMCs, obtained on the day of the yellow fever booster vaccination. This sequence was found in a man aged 30 to 39 who received the YFV17D yellow fever vaccine. The CDR3 DNA is TGTGCCACCGGCTGGACGGGAGGTAGTTCACCCCTCCACTTT. Translation: CATGWTGGSSPLHF.